These 9 T cell receptor beta chains were sequenced from one sample in a study of OX40 agonist ivuxolimab in advanced cancers. Some clones are missing from TCRdb's copy, which holds only in-frame ones; the method was immunoSEQ multiplex PCR. Here the sample spans approximately 79,000 clones, 90% to 95% being singletons. The input for sequencing was CD4+ or CD8+ T cells sorted from blood, taken in a trial of the OX40 agonist ivuxolimab. Source of these receptors: an adult with an advanced solid tumor such as melanoma, head and neck, liver or kidney cancer.

This chain uses TRBV27 with TRBJ2-1; D might be TRBD1 or TRBD2, each matching 5 bases. Trimming cost V 4 bases and J 2 bases, with 9 bases left between them. The CDR3 consists of 14 residues. From germline, CDR1 is MNHEY and CDR2 SMNVEV (reference sequence). The CDR3 coding sequence is TGTGCCAGCAGTTACGGGACCCCCTACAATGAGCAGTTCTTC. It specifies CASSYGTPYNEQFF.

The V call is TRBV6-6, the J call TRBJ2-1; D gene ambiguous. Trimming took 2 bases from V and 7 from J, leaving 12 bases between them. The CDR3 has 14 amino acids. Germline assignment: CDR1 MNHNY and CDR2 SVGAGI (reference sequence). The chain's CDR3 is CASSYQRVGNEQFF. The CDR3 coding sequence is TGTGCCAGCAGTTACCAACGGGTCGGGAATGAGCAGTTCTTC.

This clone was recorded only once. J is TRBJ1-4 and V is TRBV14; possible D gene TRBD1, 6 bases. Trimming pared 0 bases from V and 8 bases from J, leaving 13 bases between. Germline lookup yields CDR1 SGHDN and CDR2 FVKESK. This CDR3 has 15 amino acids. The CDR3 DNA reads TGTGCCAGCAGCCAAGATGGGGGGGCGGCGGAAAAACTGTTTTTT. This gives the protein CASSQDGGAAEKLFF.

The V call is TRBV7-6, the J call TRBJ1-5; 7 positions agree with TRBD1. CDR1 and CDR2 (germline): SGHVS, FNYEAQ. There are 14 residues in the CDR3. Trimming cost V 5 bases and J 4 bases; bases outside gene matches: 5. The CDR3 coding sequence is TGTGCCAGCAGCCCGACAGGGCTTAATCAGCCCCAGCATTTT. Translation gives CASSPTGLNQPQHF.

The chain recombines TRBV11-2 with TRBJ2-1; 9 positions agree with TRBD2. With 0 bases clipped from V and 4 bases from J, the junction kept 10 bases outside the gene matches. The germline gives CDR1 SGHAT, CDR2 FQNNGV. The CDR3 spans 18 residues. CDR3 residues: CASSLDWLAGYQYNEQFF. CDR3 in DNA: TGTGCCAGCAGCTTAGATTGGCTAGCGGGATACCAATACAATGAGCAGTTCTTC.

This rearrangement joins TRBV4-1 to TRBJ1-2, with D possibly TRBD1 on 5 matching bases. The CDR3 is 15 residues long. Trimming took 1 base from V and 3 from J, leaving 12 bases between them. CDR1 is MGHRA and CDR2 is YSYEKL in the germline V gene. CDR3 sequence reads: CASSQGSGTDYGYTF. The CDR3 DNA reads as TGCGCCAGCAGCCAAGGATCAGGGACGGACTATGGCTACACCTTC.

V is TRBV4-1 and J is TRBJ1-1, with 10 bases lining up with TRBD1. V lost 5 bases, J lost 4 bases, and 7 bases stayed unmatched. Per germline, CDR1 MGHRA and CDR2 YSYEKL. CDR3 length: 15 amino acids. In DNA form, the CDR3 reads TGCGCCAGCAGCTCCCGGACAGGGGGGAGCACTGAAGCTTTCTTT. It yields the protein CASSSRTGGSTEAFF.

The rearrangement links TRBV5-6 to TRBJ1-2; D ambiguous. Trimming took 0 bases from V and 2 from J, leaving 8 bases between them. Germline V gene sequence: CDR1 SGHDT, CDR2 YYEEEE. The CDR3 covers 14 residues. CDR3 residues: CASSLGAGNYGYTF. DNA of the CDR3: TGTGCCAGCAGCTTGGGGGCCGGGAACTATGGCTACACCTTC.

The V and J genes are TRBV5-6 and TRBJ1-4; no firm D call. The CDR3 extends over 13 amino acids. Germline assignment: CDR1 SGHDT and CDR2 YYEEEE. V was clipped by 0 bases and J by 7 bases, with 7 bases between them. The DNA of the CDR3 is TGTGCCAGCAGCTTGGCGGTCAGTGAAAAACTGTTTTTT. This gives the protein CASSLAVSEKLFF.